The next 18 T cell receptor beta chains were all read from a single sample in a study of blood T cell repertoires in COVID-19. Clones were read by immunoSEQ multiplex PCR, and TCRdb kept only the in-frame ones, dropping some. This sample yields 250,000 to 300,000 clones, of which 80% to 90% are seen a single time; nearly 2% belongs to the top ten. The sample taken for sequencing was peripheral blood. All receptors derive from a man aged 25-45 years with active or convalescent COVID-19.

This chain links TRBV10-2 with TRBJ1-2; no firm D call. V lost 0 bases to trimming and J lost 5 bases, with 7 bases between them. CDR3 length: 13 amino acids. Per germline, CDR1 WSHSY and CDR2 SAAADI. CDR3 coding DNA: TGCGCCAGCAGTGAGTCGAGCGGGTATGGCTACACCTTC. Protein sequence: CASSESSGYGYTF.

The chain links TRBV6-1 to TRBJ1-1; possibly TRBD1 for D (5 bases). Trimming removed 0 bases at V and 4 bases at J, with 9 bases between. Germline assignment: CDR1 MNHNS and CDR2 SASEGT. There are 14 residues in the CDR3. The CDR3 loop reads CASSEAGEGTEAFF. Here the CDR3 DNA reads TGTGCCAGCAGTGAAGCGGGGGAGGGCACTGAAGCTTTCTTT.

This clone was counted between two and nine times. The gene calls are TRBV5-4 and TRBJ1-6; TRBD1 aligns across 11 bases. Germline V gene lookup returns CDR1 SGHNT and CDR2 YYREEE (reference sequence). The CDR3 runs 13 residues. V was clipped by 4 bases and J by 16 bases; unmatched bases: 7. The CDR3 here is CASSRTGGDGLHF. CDR3 nucleotide sequence: TGTGCCAGCAGCCGGACAGGGGGCGACGGTCTCCACTTT.

The J gene is TRBJ1-2, the V gene TRBV25-1; TRBD1 matches at 8 bases. The CDR3 spans 15 residues. Trimming took 3 bases from V and 3 from J; bases not matched to a gene: 6. Germline V gene lookup returns CDR1 MGHDK and CDR2 SYGVNS. This chain's CDR3 is CASSENTGGDYGYTF. CDR3 sequence (DNA): TGTGCCAGCAGTGAGAACACAGGGGGGGACTATGGCTACACCTTC.

This chain joins TRBV4-3 and TRBJ2-7; D perhaps matches TRBD2 (5 bases). CDR3 length equals 16 residues. The V gene's germline CDR1 is LGHNA and CDR2 YSLEER. Deletions cut 1 base from V and 3 bases from J, with 16 bases between. This CDR3 is CASSQGLGGFGYEQYF. The CDR3 DNA reads TGCGCCAGCAGCCAAGGGTTAGGAGGATTTGGCTACGAGCAGTACTTC.

The chain links TRBV15 to TRBJ1-2; D unresolved. V was cut by 0 bases and J by 8 bases, with 16 bases left in between. Germline CDR1 and CDR2: LNHNV and YYDKDF (reference sequence). The length of the CDR3 is 15 residues. As DNA, the CDR3 is TGTGCCACCAGCAGAGATCGTAGCCACCAAAGAGGCTACACCTTC. Residues: CATSRDRSHQRGYTF.

The chain combines TRBV10-3 with TRBJ1-1; perhaps TRBD1 as D (6 bases). Between the trimmed V and J ends, which lost 0 bases and 2 bases, there was a span of 7 bases. This CDR3 is built from 14 residues. Germline CDR1 ENHRY, CDR2 SYGVKD. CDR3 loop: CAISESGTNTEAFF. CDR3 nucleotide sequence: TGTGCCATCAGTGAGTCGGGGACAAACACTGAAGCTTTCTTT.

The V and J genes are TRBV4-3 and TRBJ2-6, with D possibly TRBD2 on 7 matching bases. CDR3 length equals 19 residues. The ends were cut back, 1 base at V and 2 bases at J, with 18 bases in the middle. Germline CDR1 and CDR2: LGHNA and YSLEER. CDR3 sequence reads: CASSQGRHGGGTGANVLTF. DNA of the CDR3: TGCGCCAGCAGCCAAGGCAGACATGGCGGGGGCACTGGGGCCAACGTCCTGACTTTC.

This chain connects TRBV18 to TRBJ2-1; 8 bases line up with TRBD2. Trimming cost V 3 bases and J 8 bases; bases outside gene matches: 6. The CDR3 runs 14 residues. Germline V gene sequence: CDR1 KGHSH, CDR2 LQKENI. The CDR3 reads CASSPGLGVDEQFF. As DNA, the CDR3 is TGTGCCAGCTCACCGGGACTAGGGGTGGATGAGCAGTTCTTC. The full variable domain, rest sourced from reference TRBV18 and TRBJ2-1, is NAGVMQNPRHLVRRRGQEARLRCSPMKGHSHVYWYRQLPEEGLKFMVYLQKENIIDESGMPKERFSAEFPKEGPSILRIQQVVRGDSAAYFCASSPGLGVDEQFFGPGTRLTVL.

This chain uses TRBV7-8 with TRBJ2-7; TRBD2 aligns across 8 bases. With V trimmed by 4 bases and J by 8 bases, 7 bases remained unmatched. Germline V gene lookup returns CDR1 SGHVS and CDR2 FQNEAQ. The CDR3 contains 13 residues. The CDR3 protein is CASSSGGLGKQYF. DNA of the CDR3: TGTGCCAGCAGCTCGGGGGGGCTTGGCAAGCAGTACTTC.

This clone occurred a few times. The rearrangement links TRBV2 to TRBJ2-5, with 7 bases matching TRBD1. From germline, CDR1 is SNHLY and CDR2 FYNNEI. The CDR3 is made up of 13 amino acids. With 6 bases clipped from V and 2 bases from J, the junction kept 3 bases outside the gene matches. CDR3 in amino acids: CASSWDRQETQYF. CDR3 nucleotides: TGTGCCAGCAGCTGGGACAGACAAGAGACCCAGTACTTC.

This clone was observed a handful of times. The chain joins TRBV9 to TRBJ1-4; 8 bases are a match to TRBD1. The germline V gene encodes CDR1 SGDLS and CDR2 YYNGEE. V dropped 3 bases and J dropped 8; count of bases not matched to a gene: 9. This CDR3 comprises 15 residues. For the CDR3, the DNA is TGTGCCAGCAGCGCGAGGACAGGGCGCGACGAAAAACTGTTTTTT. It translates to CASSARTGRDEKLFF. Drawing the rest from reference TRBV9 and TRBJ1-4, the complete variable domain is DSGVTQTPKHLITATGQRVTLRCSPRSGDLSVYWYQQSLDQGLQFLIQYYNGEERAKGNILERFSAQQFPDLHSELNLSSLELGDSALYFCASSARTGRDEKLFFGSGTQLSVL.

The J gene is TRBJ1-2, the V gene TRBV4-3; 7 bases are shared with TRBD1. The ends lost 4 bases at V and 0 bases at J; junction bases unmatched: 8. Germline CDR1 LGHNA, CDR2 YSLEER. The CDR3 is 16 residues long. The CDR3 nucleotides read TGCGCCAGCAGCCCCAGGGGGACAGACTCTAACTATGGCTACACCTTC. As protein: CASSPRGTDSNYGYTF.

Only one count was recorded for this clone. The chain employs TRBV18 and TRBJ2-2; TRBD1 agrees at 8 bases. This CDR3 has 17 amino acids. Trimming took 4 bases from V and 8 from J; bases not matched to a gene: 15. Germline assignment: CDR1 KGHSH and CDR2 LQKENI. The CDR3: CASSLTGQGLLVGELFF. CDR3 bases: TGTGCCAGCTCACTAACCGGACAGGGTCTTCTGGTGGGGGAGCTGTTTTTT.

This chain connects TRBV5-1 to TRBJ2-1, with TRBD2 as a possible D gene (6 bases). The V gene lost 3 bases and the J gene lost 5 bases, with 15 bases spanning the gap. The germline CDR1 and CDR2 sequences are SGHRS and YFSETQ. The length of the CDR3 is 15 residues. In DNA, the CDR3 is TGCGCCAGCAGCTCGGAGGGCGGCGCTAACAATGAGCAGTTCTTC. It encodes CASSSEGGANNEQFF.

The J gene is TRBJ2-2, the V gene TRBV6-6; tentative D call: TRBD2 (5 bases). There are 16 residues in the CDR3. The germline V and J ends were trimmed by 8 bases and 1 base, with 17 bases remaining between them. Germline V gene lookup returns CDR1 MNHNY and CDR2 SVGAGI (reference sequence). CDR3 nucleotide sequence: TGTGCCAGCCAAGACTTCGACGGGGAGAACACCGGGGAGCTGTTTTTT. Translated: CASQDFDGENTGELFF.

V is TRBV5-1 and J is TRBJ2-7, with D tentatively TRBD2 (6 bases). This CDR3 comprises 14 residues. V was trimmed by 3 bases and J by 3 bases, leaving 13 bases between them. Germline-derived CDR1 and CDR2 are SGHRS and YFSETQ. The CDR3 nucleotides read TGCGCCAGCAGCTCTGAAAGGGGAGGCTACGAGCAGTACTTC. This translates into CASSSERGGYEQYF.

V and J are TRBV18 and TRBJ1-1; D gene ambiguous. Trimming removed 0 bases from V and 7 bases from J, with 9 bases in between. The germline V gene has CDR1 KGHSH and CDR2 LQKENI. The CDR3 loop spans 13 amino acids. DNA for the CDR3: TGTGCCAGCTCACCACCGGAAGCGAGTGAAGCTTTCTTT. Translation: CASSPPEASEAFF.